These T cell receptor beta chains were read from a single sample in a study of OX40 agonist ivuxolimab in advanced cancers. Sequencing used immunoSEQ multiplex PCR; TCRdb keeps in-frame clones, though not all of them. The data hold about 70,000 clones, with roughly 88% observed a single time. The material sequenced was CD4+ or CD8+ T cells sorted from blood, taken in a trial of the OX40 agonist ivuxolimab. All receptors come from an adult with an advanced solid tumor such as melanoma, head and neck, liver or kidney cancer. Each CDR3 is given with its conserved first and last residue. The D gene is left open where the match is weak. Size is omitted from some rows. Given values are once, few, many or a class for expanded clones.

J: TRBJ2-4; size: .; V: TRBV30; D: .; CDR3: CAWSVGGLYLAKNIQYF; DNA: TGTGCCTGGAGTGTAGGTGGCCTATACCTAGCCAAAAACATTCAGTACTTC
J: TRBJ2-5; size: once; V: TRBV30; D: .; CDR3: CAWSVQGGSETQYF; DNA: TGTGCCTGGAGTGTCCAGGGTGGTTCGGAGACCCAGTACTTC
J: TRBJ2-5; size: once; V: TRBV7-2; D: .; CDR3: CASSPLRWGATGEETQYF; DNA: TGTGCCAGCAGCCCCCTTCGCTGGGGGGCCACAGGGGAAGAGACCCAGTACTTC
J: TRBJ2-2; size: once; V: TRBV7-8; D: .; CDR3: CASSSSSVSGELFF; DNA: TGTGCCAGCAGCTCTTCTAGCGTGAGCGGGGAGCTGTTTTTT
J: TRBJ1-2; size: .; V: TRBV4-2; D: .; CDR3: CASSQDSYGYTF; DNA: TGTGCCAGCAGCCAGGACAGCTATGGCTACACCTTC
J: TRBJ2-1; size: .; V: TRBV5-1; D: .; CDR3: CASSLDLVSSYNEQFF; DNA: TGCGCCAGCAGCTTGGATCTAGTAAGCTCCTACAATGAGCAGTTCTTC
J: TRBJ1-2; size: .; V: TRBV5-1; D: TRBD1; CDR3: CASSPGQGYYGYTF; DNA: TGCGCCAGCAGCCCTGGACAGGGGTACTATGGCTACACCTTC
J: TRBJ2-1; size: .; V: TRBV2; D: TRBD1; CDR3: CASKTGAYNEQFF; DNA: TGTGCCAGCAAAACAGGGGCCTACAATGAGCAGTTCTTC
J: TRBJ2-7; size: .; V: TRBV5-5; D: .; CDR3: CASSHKPGTVSYEQYF; DNA: TGTGCCAGCAGCCACAAACCCGGGACGGTCTCCTACGAGCAGTACTTC
J: TRBJ2-3; size: .; V: TRBV11-1; D: TRBD1; CDR3: CASSMDRVTDTQYF; DNA: TGTGCCAGCAGCATGGACAGGGTCACAGATACGCAGTATTTT
J: TRBJ1-5; size: .; V: TRBV27; D: .; CDR3: CASSLLGDQPQHF; DNA: TGTGCCAGCAGTTTACTTGGGGATCAGCCCCAGCATTTT
J: TRBJ2-7; size: .; V: TRBV7-9; D: TRBD1; CDR3: CASSPGTGYLGEQYF; DNA: TGTGCCAGCAGCCCCGGGACAGGCTATTTGGGGGAGCAGTACTTC
J: TRBJ2-2; size: .; V: TRBV2; D: .; CDR3: CATQQGSGELFF; DNA: TGTGCCACCCAACAGGGATCCGGGGAGCTGTTTTTT
J: TRBJ2-7; size: .; V: TRBV11-2; D: .; CDR3: CASSPTRGTDGEQYF; DNA: TGTGCCAGCAGCCCCACGAGGGGGACCGACGGCGAGCAGTACTTC
J: TRBJ2-3; size: .; V: TRBV9; D: .; CDR3: CASSVGGLTDTQYF; DNA: TGTGCCAGCAGCGTAGGGGGTTTGACAGATACGCAGTATTTT
J: TRBJ2-7; size: .; V: TRBV18; D: .; CDR3: CASSPSGGEQYF; DNA: TGTGCCAGCTCACCAAGTGGCGGCGAGCAGTACTTC
J: TRBJ1-1; size: .; V: TRBV5-1; D: .; CDR3: CASSFSTSNTEAFF; DNA: TGCGCCAGCAGCTTCTCTACCTCGAACACTGAAGCTTTCTTT
J: TRBJ2-5; size: many; V: TRBV4-1; D: .; CDR3: CASSQVWTSQETQYF; DNA: TGCGCCAGCAGCCAAGTTTGGACAAGCCAAGAGACCCAGTACTTC
J: TRBJ1-6; size: .; V: TRBV19; D: TRBD1; CDR3: CASRRGTANSPLHF; DNA: TGTGCCAGCCGCCGAGGGACAGCGAATTCACCCCTCCACTTT
J: TRBJ2-1; size: .; V: TRBV29-1; D: TRBD2; CDR3: CSVESALAGSYNEQFF; DNA: TGCAGCGTTGAATCCGCTCTAGCGGGCTCCTACAATGAGCAGTTCTTC
J: TRBJ2-1; size: .; V: TRBV5-1; D: .; CDR3: CASSLAPAGLAYNEQFF; DNA: TGCGCCAGCAGCTTGGCCCCGGCAGGGCTAGCCTACAATGAGCAGTTCTTC
J: TRBJ1-5; size: .; V: TRBV27; D: .; CDR3: CASSWGYSNQPQHF; DNA: TGTGCCAGCAGTTGGGGCTATAGCAATCAGCCCCAGCATTTT
J: TRBJ1-1; size: .; V: TRBV18; D: TRBD1; CDR3: CASSSQGAYTEAFF; DNA: TGTGCCAGCTCATCCCAGGGGGCCTACACTGAAGCTTTCTTT
J: TRBJ1-1; size: .; V: TRBV4-2; D: .; CDR3: CASSQGSANTEAFF; DNA: TGTGCCAGCAGCCAAGGGTCAGCCAACACTGAAGCTTTCTTT
J: TRBJ1-1; size: .; V: TRBV30; D: TRBD1; CDR3: CAWVRARGRTEAFF; DNA: TGTGCCTGGGTGAGGGCCAGGGGGCGGACTGAAGCTTTCTTT
J: TRBJ2-3; size: .; V: TRBV5-1; D: TRBD2; CDR3: CASSLVLAGGTDTQYF; DNA: TGCGCCAGCAGCTTGGTCCTAGCGGGGGGCACAGATACGCAGTATTTT
J: TRBJ2-7; size: .; V: TRBV15; D: .; CDR3: CATSRDSMAFSYEQYF; DNA: TGTGCCACCAGCAGAGATTCCATGGCCTTCTCCTACGAGCAGTACTTC
J: TRBJ2-1; size: .; V: TRBV7-6; D: TRBD2; CDR3: CASSLGLAGGNEQFF; DNA: TGTGCCAGCAGCTTGGGACTAGCGGGGGGAAATGAGCAGTTCTTC
J: TRBJ1-3; size: .; V: TRBV19; D: .; CDR3: CASSILQGNTIYF; DNA: TGTGCCAGTAGTATCTTACAGGGAAACACCATATATTTT
J: TRBJ1-5; size: few; V: TRBV11-1; D: .; CDR3: CASSLGANQPQHF; DNA: TGTGCCAGCAGCTTAGGGGCTAATCAGCCCCAGCATTTT
J: TRBJ2-7; size: .; V: TRBV7-2; D: .; CDR3: CASSLADNEQYF; DNA: TGTGCCAGCAGCTTAGCAGACAACGAGCAGTACTTC
J: TRBJ2-5; size: .; V: TRBV4-1; D: .; CDR3: CASSQESGREGLETQYF; DNA: TGCGCCAGCAGCCAAGAATCCGGCAGGGAAGGTTTAGAGACCCAGTACTTC
J: TRBJ2-7; size: .; V: TRBV16; D: TRBD1; CDR3: CASSQLISTGDTSYEQYF; DNA: TGTGCCAGCAGCCAATTAATATCGACAGGGGACACCTCCTACGAGCAGTACTTC
J: TRBJ1-1; size: .; V: TRBV29-1; D: TRBD1; CDR3: CSVDTQTGWNTEAFF; DNA: TGCAGCGTTGATACCCAGACAGGGTGGAACACTGAAGCTTTCTTT
J: TRBJ1-5; size: .; V: TRBV19; D: TRBD1; CDR3: CASSFGTGGQPQHF; DNA: TGTGCCAGTAGTTTCGGGACAGGGGGACAGCCCCAGCATTTT
J: TRBJ2-2; size: .; V: TRBV10-2; D: .; CDR3: CASLQGNTGELFF; DNA: TGCGCCAGTTTACAGGGGAACACCGGGGAGCTGTTTTTT
J: TRBJ1-3; size: .; V: TRBV7-2; D: .; CDR3: CASSLGSQGGSGNTIYF; DNA: TGTGCCAGCAGCTTAGGTTCACAGGGAGGCTCTGGAAACACCATATATTTT
J: TRBJ2-1; size: .; V: TRBV5-1; D: TRBD2; CDR3: CASSLGLAVYNEQFF; DNA: TGCGCCAGCAGCTTGGGGCTAGCGGTCTACAATGAGCAGTTCTTC
J: TRBJ1-2; size: .; V: TRBV27; D: TRBD1; CDR3: CASRPDRAPNYGYTF; DNA: TGTGCCAGCAGGCCCGACAGGGCCCCTAACTATGGCTACACCTTC
J: TRBJ2-1; size: .; V: TRBV25-1; D: TRBD1; CDR3: CASSEIPRTGGSYNEQFF; DNA: TGTGCCAGCAGTGAAATCCCGCGGACAGGGGGCTCCTACAATGAGCAGTTCTTC
J: TRBJ2-1; size: .; V: TRBV5-5; D: .; CDR3: CASSLSLVAASYNEQFF; DNA: TGTGCCAGCAGCTTATCCTTAGTCGCAGCCTCCTACAATGAGCAGTTCTTC
J: TRBJ2-1; size: .; V: TRBV19; D: .; CDR3: CASRQSYNEQFF; DNA: TGTGCCAGTAGGCAGTCCTACAATGAGCAGTTCTTC
J: TRBJ1-1; size: .; V: TRBV5-1; D: .; CDR3: CASSLGTVGSEAFF; DNA: TGCGCCAGCAGCTTGGGGACCGTGGGGAGTGAAGCTTTCTTT
J: TRBJ1-2; size: .; V: TRBV19; D: TRBD1; CDR3: CASSTLPGGKGYGYTF; DNA: TGTGCCAGTAGTACTCTTCCAGGGGGCAAAGGCTATGGCTACACCTTC
J: TRBJ1-2; size: .; V: TRBV5-1; D: .; CDR3: CASSLAAGLTDGYTF; DNA: TGCGCCAGCAGCTTGGCTGCAGGACTGACGGATGGCTACACCTTC
J: TRBJ1-2; size: once; V: TRBV5-1; D: .; CDR3: CASSLAAGLTGGYTF; DNA: TGCGCCAGCAGCTTGGCTGCAGGACTGACGGGTGGCTACACCTTC
J: TRBJ2-2; size: .; V: TRBV12-5; D: .; CDR3: CASGLGRKIKAPGTGELFF; DNA: TGTGCTAGTGGTTTGGGGAGGAAAATAAAGGCCCCGGGGACCGGGGAGCTGTTTTTT
J: TRBJ2-3; size: .; V: TRBV5-4; D: .; CDR3: CASSFGTYTQYF; DNA: TGTGCCAGCAGCTTCGGGACTTATACGCAGTATTTT
J: TRBJ1-5; size: .; V: TRBV19; D: TRBD1; CDR3: CASKGQGANQPQHF; DNA: TGTGCCAGTAAGGGACAGGGGGCGAACCAGCCCCAGCATTTT
J: TRBJ1-1; size: .; V: TRBV4-1; D: .; CDR3: CASSLSTVNTEAFF; DNA: TGCGCCAGCAGCCTATCGACGGTGAACACTGAAGCTTTCTTT